This T cell receptor beta chain was recorded in a study of T cells after yellow fever vaccination. Findings and limits, study-wide: At 95% to 98% for CD4 and approximately 88% for CD8, most primary-vaccination clones showed up again after the booster. A weaker but faster secondary response was observed, peaking on day 5 versus 15. Only a minor proportion of clonotypes was detected across both CD4 and CD8 compartments.

The sample holds a few counts of this clonotype. Antigen unknown. Germline V gene sequence: CDR1 WNHNN, CDR2 SYGVQD (reference sequence). This CDR3 is built from 15 residues. V lost 3 bases, J lost 0 bases, and 10 bases lay in between. Conversion of TCR transcripts into cDNA relied on 5'RACE template switching, which added a universal primer site and UMIs. One entry per CDR3 protein, called by TCRdb with MiXCR from the 5' RACE reads. The sample records around 610,000 distinct CDR3 sequences, about 13% being singletons. This chain uses TRBV10-1 with TRBJ2-3; D unclear. Specimen: PBMCs, collected on the day of the yellow fever booster vaccination. The TCR was taken from a man under 40 who received the YFV17D yellow fever vaccine. Here the CDR3 DNA reads TGCGCCAGCAGTGACGAGAGAGCTAGCACAGATACGCAGTATTTT. Translating gives CASSDERASTDTQYF.